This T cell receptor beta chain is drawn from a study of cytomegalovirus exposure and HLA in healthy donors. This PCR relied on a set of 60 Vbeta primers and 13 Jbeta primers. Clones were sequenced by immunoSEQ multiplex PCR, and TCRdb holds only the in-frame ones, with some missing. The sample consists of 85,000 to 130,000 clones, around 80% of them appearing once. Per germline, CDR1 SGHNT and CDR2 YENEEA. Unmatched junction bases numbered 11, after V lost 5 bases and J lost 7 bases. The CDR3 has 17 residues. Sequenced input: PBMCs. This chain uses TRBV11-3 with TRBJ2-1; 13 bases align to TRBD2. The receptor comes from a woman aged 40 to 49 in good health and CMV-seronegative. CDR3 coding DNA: TGTGCCAGCAGCAAGAGGACTAGCGGGAGCGGAATAAATGAGCAGTTCTTC. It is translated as CASSKRTSGSGINEQFF.